This T cell receptor beta chain is drawn from a study of T cells after yellow fever vaccination. This clonotype has just a few counts. Antigen: not known. Overall study findings and caveats: Abundant clonotypes from the bulk population could contaminate FACS-sorted repertoires. CD4 and CD8 compartments shared a small share of clonotypes.

By 5'RACE template switching, TCR cDNA was produced, with a universal primer site and UMIs added in the process. One entry per CDR3 protein results from TCRdb running MiXCR on the 5' RACE reads. Counted here are 400,000 or so distinct CDR3 sequences, around 19% occurring once; the ten biggest clones make up roughly a sixth. Germline V lookup: CDR1 MGHRA, CDR2 YSYEKL. V was clipped by 4 bases and J by 4 bases, with 16 bases between them. The CDR3 sequence is 15 residues long. This TCR was sampled from a man younger than 35 who received the YFV17D yellow fever vaccine. The rearrangement links TRBV4-1 to TRBJ1-1; D is possibly TRBD1 (6 bases). The sequenced sample was PBMCs, obtained before the yellow fever booster vaccination. This chain's CDR3 is CASSPRHVGGTEAFF. The CDR3 DNA reads as TGCGCCAGCAGCCCCAGGCACGTAGGGGGCACTGAAGCTTTCTTT.